Sequencing of this T cell receptor (beta chain) was carried out in a study of blood T cells in healthy people across ages. With a J-beta primer mix and a sample-barcoded 5' primer, a second PCR ran roughly 6 to 11 cycles. Via MiXCR, TCRdb re-called the 5' RACE reads, giving one row per CDR3 protein. The table has about 1.6 million distinct CDR3 sequences, 30% to 35% seen once; the top ten hold about 10%. Trimming cost V 1 base and J 6 bases, with 18 bases left between them. The CDR3 is 16 amino acids. In germline, CDR1 is SGHRS, CDR2 YFSETQ. The receptor comes from a woman in her thirties in good health. The sample taken for sequencing was blood. The chain employs TRBV5-1 and TRBJ2-3; D might be TRBD2 (5 bases). As DNA, the CDR3 is TGCGCCAGCAGCTTGTATGGGCTAGCCTTGAGCGATACGCAGTATTTT. Residues: CASSLYGLALSDTQYF.